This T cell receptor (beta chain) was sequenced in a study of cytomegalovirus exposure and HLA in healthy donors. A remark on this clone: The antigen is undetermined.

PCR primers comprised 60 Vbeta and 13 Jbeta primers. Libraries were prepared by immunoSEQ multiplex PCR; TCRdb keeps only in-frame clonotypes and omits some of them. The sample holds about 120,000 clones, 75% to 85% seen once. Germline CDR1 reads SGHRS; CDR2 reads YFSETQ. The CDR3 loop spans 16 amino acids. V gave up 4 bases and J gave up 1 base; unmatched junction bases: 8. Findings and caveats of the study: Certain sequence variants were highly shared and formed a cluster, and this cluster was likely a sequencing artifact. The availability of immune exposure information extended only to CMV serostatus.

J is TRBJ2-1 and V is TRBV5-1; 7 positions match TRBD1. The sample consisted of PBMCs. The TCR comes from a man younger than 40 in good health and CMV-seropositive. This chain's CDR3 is CASSPHNRGSYNEQFF. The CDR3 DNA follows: TGCGCCAGCAGCCCACACAACAGGGGATCCTACAATGAGCAGTTCTTC.